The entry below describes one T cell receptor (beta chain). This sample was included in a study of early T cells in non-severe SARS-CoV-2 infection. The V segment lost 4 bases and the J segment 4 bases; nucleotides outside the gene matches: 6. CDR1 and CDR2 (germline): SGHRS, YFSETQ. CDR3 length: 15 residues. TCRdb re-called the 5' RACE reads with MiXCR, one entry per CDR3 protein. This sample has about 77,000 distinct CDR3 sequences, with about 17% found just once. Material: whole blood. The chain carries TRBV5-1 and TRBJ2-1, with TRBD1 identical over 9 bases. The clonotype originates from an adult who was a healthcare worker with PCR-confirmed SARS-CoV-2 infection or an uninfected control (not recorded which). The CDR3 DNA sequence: TGCGCCAGCAGCCAAACCGGGACAGGGTACAATGAGCAGTTCTTC. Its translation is CASSQTGTGYNEQFF.